Listed below are T cell receptor beta chains from one sample, sequenced in a study of blood T cell repertoires in COVID-19. This table comes from immunoSEQ multiplex PCR, and its TCRdb copy is limited to in-frame clones, with some not included. The sample lists about 49,000 clones; 65% to 90% were seen once. Input material: peripheral blood. These receptors all stem from a woman aged 55 to 70 with acute or convalescent COVID-19. Both conserved end residues are part of each CDR3. Fields, in order: CDR3 length, D gene, clone size, J gene, V gene, CDR3 DNA, CDR3 protein. A D gene is named only where the DNA matches it firmly. A row's size may be missing; if present it is once, few, many or a size class.

14 NA NA TRBJ1-2 TRBV2 TGTGCCGAAAGCAAGGGAGGGGGGGTAGGAGGCTACACCTTC CAESKGGGVGGYTF
13 NA NA TRBJ2-7 TRBV3-1/TRBV3-2 TGTGCCAGCAGCCAAAGGGACTGGGGCGAGCAGTACTTC CASSQRDWGEQYF
14 TRBD1 NA TRBJ2-7 TRBV6-5 TGTGCCAGCAGCCGAGGGACAGGGGCCTACGAGCAGTACTTC CASSRGTGAYEQYF
15 NA NA TRBJ1-5 TRBV5-6 TGTGCCAGCAGCCAAGGGGCCTCAGGGAATCAGCCCCAGCATTTT CASSQGASGNQPQHF
14 NA NA TRBJ1-1 TRBV6-2/TRBV6-3 TGTGCCAGCACCCCGAACAACATGAACACTGAAGCTTTCTTT CASTPNNMNTEAFF
16 NA once TRBJ2-3 TRBV5-1 TGCGCCAGCAGCTTGGGATTAGTTGGTGGCACAGATACGCAGTATTTT CASSLGLVGGTDTQYF
13 TRBD1 NA TRBJ1-2 TRBV3-1/TRBV3-2 TGTGCCAGCAGCCGGGGACAGAGCTATGGCTACACCTTC CASSRGQSYGYTF
16 NA NA TRBJ1-4 TRBV9 TGTGCCAGCAGCGCCGGAGAGGGTGATTGGGATGAAAAACTGTTTTTT CASSAGEGDWDEKLFF
14 NA NA TRBJ1-1 TRBV19 TGTGCCAGTAGTATTGCATCGCGGGGGACTGAAGCTTTCTTT CASSIASRGTEAFF
17 NA NA TRBJ1-3 TRBV27 TGTGCCAGCCGGTCCAGTAAGGGGCGCGAGGCTGGAAACACCATATATTTT CASRSSKGREAGNTIYF
12 NA NA TRBJ2-7 TRBV28 TGTGCCAGCAGTCCGGCGGGCTACGAGCAGTACTTC CASSPAGYEQYF
14 NA NA TRBJ1-2 TRBV14 TGTGCCAGCAGCCAAGCCCCAGGGCCCTTTGGCTACACCTTC CASSQAPGPFGYTF
15 NA NA TRBJ1-2 TRBV21-1 TGTGCCAGCAGCAAAAGGCCCCCGGCAGGGGATGGCTACACCTTC CASSKRPPAGDGYTF
13 TRBD1 NA TRBJ1-5 TRBV28 TGTGCCAGCAACATTCCAGGGGGCGCGCCCCAGCATTTT CASNIPGGAPQHF
12 NA NA TRBJ2-7 TRBV3-1/TRBV3-2 TGTGCCAGCAGCTACAGGGACTACGAGCAGTACTTC CASSYRDYEQYF
13 TRBD1 NA TRBJ1-2 TRBV5-1 TGCGCCAGCAGCGTTGGGACAGTCTATGGCTACACCTTC CASSVGTVYGYTF
13 NA NA TRBJ1-5 TRBV28 TGTGCCAGCAGTTATTTAGGGGATCAGCCCCAGCATTTT CASSYLGDQPQHF
15 TRBD2 NA TRBJ2-1 TRBV2 TGTGCCAGCAAGGGGCGGGAGGGACCCTACAATGAGCAGTTCTTC CASKGREGPYNEQFF
15 NA few TRBJ1-1 TRBV6-4 TGTGCCAGCAGTCGGGAGACGGGGGGCTGGACTGAAGCTTTCTTT CASSRETGGWTEAFF
17 NA NA TRBJ1-5 TRBV27 TGTGCCAGCAGGATTGGGGGGGGCCCGGCGAGCAATCAGCCCCAGCATTTT CASRIGGGPASNQPQHF
16 TRBD2 NA TRBJ2-5 TRBV30 TGTGCCTGGAGTGTAGGAAGCGGGGGGGCCACAGAGACCCAGTACTTC CAWSVGSGGATETQYF
13 NA NA TRBJ2-1 TRBV7-2 TGTGCCAGCAGCCTCCAAAAGGGGAATGAGCAGTTCTTC CASSLQKGNEQFF
19 NA NA TRBJ1-5 TRBV30 TGTGCCTGGGATAAAGGGACCTCCGACAGGTTTTTAGCCAATCAGCCCCAGCATTTT CAWDKGTSDRFLANQPQHF
13 NA NA TRBJ1-2 TRBV3-1/TRBV3-2 TGTGCCAGCAGCCCAGCAGGGGAACATGGCTACACCTTC CASSPAGEHGYTF
14 NA NA TRBJ1-2 TRBV5-5 TGTGCCAGCAGCCGTACCAGGACAGTTTGGGGCTACACCTTC CASSRTRTVWGYTF
15 TRBD2 NA TRBJ2-7 TRBV5-4 TGTGCCAGCAGCGGTCCTAGCGGGAACTCCTACGAGCAGTACTTC CASSGPSGNSYEQYF
14 NA NA TRBJ1-5 TRBV19 TGTGCCAGTAGTATAGGTAGGGGAAATCAGCCCCAGCATTTT CASSIGRGNQPQHF